The text below deals with one TCR beta chain. No antigen is known for it. The data originate from a study of CD8 T cell repertoires and HIV-1 epitope variants. Background on the study: Twenty-five autologous and known Gag and Nef epitope variant peptides each stimulated T cells separately. IL-2, IL-7 and IL-15 were added on days 3 and 7 of approximately 11-day cultures.

Method: immunoSEQ multiplex PCR; TCRdb's copy keeps in-frame clones and lacks some. The sample carries about 4,800 clones, about 70% recorded once. The V end was cut by 8 bases, the J end by 5 bases, with 15 bases between. The length of the CDR3 is 13 residues. The V gene's germline CDR1 is MGHRA and CDR2 YSYEKL. Study results and caveats: Of about nine antigen-specific beta clonotypes, 5 or 6 appeared to cross-react with escape variants. Only beta chains were identified, marking proliferation to antigen, not function.

The receptor was isolated from a male donor with HIV. The chain uses TRBV4-1 and TRBJ2-5; D is unclear. Sequenced input: cultured CD8+ T cells derived from PBMCs. CDR3 DNA: TGCGCCAGCTCGGGCCCACTGTTGGAGACCCAGTACTTC. Amino acid sequence: CASSGPLLETQYF.